Each of the 21 T cell receptor beta chains below was sequenced from the same sample in a study of post-analysis software for immune sequencing data. Study observations and caveats: Higher frequency in patients than in controls was seen for five TRBV segments, with TRBV5-6, TRBV5-1 and TRBV20-1 among them.

The antigens for these receptors are not known. Unique molecular identifiers were carried by the TCR beta cDNA libraries. TCRdb re-called the PCR reads through MiXCR, storing one row per CDR3 protein. The sample carries hundreds of thousands of distinct CDR3 sequences, 44% recorded once. The specimen sequenced was blood. These receptors were obtained from a girl aged 10 to 17 with multiple sclerosis.

V and J are TRBV4-2 and TRBJ2-4; D possibly corresponds to TRBD1 (6 bases). Germline CDR1 LGHNA, CDR2 YNFKEQ. V shed 4 bases and J shed 0 bases, with 7 bases lying between them. CDR3 size: 14 residues. The CDR3: CASSPGVAKNIQYF. CDR3 coding DNA: TGTGCCAGCAGCCCAGGGGTAGCCAAAAACATTCAGTACTTC.

This clonotype occurred many times. The genes are TRBV7-6 and TRBJ2-3; no firm D call. Trimming cost V 3 bases and J 3 bases, with 10 bases left between them. The CDR3 is 14 amino acids. CDR1 and CDR2 (germline): SGHVS, FNYEAQ. The chain's CDR3 is CASSLGGRTDTQYF. For the CDR3, the DNA is TGTGCCAGCAGCTTGGGCGGAAGAACAGATACGCAGTATTTT.

The V gene is TRBV7-8, the J gene TRBJ2-5, with a tentative D call TRBD1 (5 bases). The length of the CDR3 is 17 residues. Trimming removed 1 base at V and 1 base at J, with 16 bases between. Germline lookup yields CDR1 SGHVS and CDR2 FQNEAQ. The CDR3 sequence is CASSLGLRGRSQETQYF. As DNA, the CDR3 is TGTGCCAGCAGCTTAGGGTTAAGGGGAAGGAGCCAAGAGACCCAGTACTTC.

The chain uses TRBV5-1 and TRBJ1-2, with D maybe TRBD1 (5 bases). V was pared by 0 bases and J by 0 bases, with 12 bases between. Germline loops: CDR1 SGHRS, CDR2 YFSETQ. This CDR3 is 16 amino acids long. CDR3 DNA sequence: TGCGCCAGCAGCTTGGACAGGCCAACCGCTAACTATGGCTACACCTTC. It encodes CASSLDRPTANYGYTF.

The chain combines TRBV5-1 with TRBJ2-4; possibly TRBD1 or TRBD2 for D (5 bases each). Germline CDR1 reads SGHRS; CDR2 reads YFSETQ. The V end lost 1 base, the J end lost 8 bases, and 13 bases lay between the germline ends. The CDR3 is 14 residues long. The CDR3 coding sequence is TGCGCCAGCAGCTTGCGGGACGCAAAGGACATTCAGTACTTC. Its translation is CASSLRDAKDIQYF. The full variable domain, its missing parts supplied by reference TRBV5-1 and TRBJ2-4, is KAGVTQTPRYLIKTRGQQVTLSCSPISGHRSVSWYQQTPGQGLQFLFEYFSETQRNKGNFPGRFSGRQFSNSRSEMNVSTLELGDSALYLCASSLRDAKDIQYFGAGTRLSVL.

V and J are TRBV6-2 or TRBV6-3 and TRBJ2-5; D gene unclear. The J call may be wrong; the DNA end is better matched by TRBJ2-7. There are 13 residues in the CDR3. The germline gives CDR1 MNHEY, CDR2 SVGEGT. In nucleotides, the CDR3 is TGTGCCAGCAGTTACAGGTCCTACTACGAGCAGTACTTC. Translated, it gives CASSYRSYYEQYF.

This chain links TRBV5-1 with TRBJ1-2, with 8 positions matching TRBD1. This CDR3 has 14 residues. CDR1 and CDR2 (germline): SGHRS, YFSETQ. Germline trimming cut 2 bases from V and 3 bases from J; bases unmatched to any gene: 3. CDR3 in amino acids: CASSLPGQDYGYTF. As DNA, the CDR3 is TGCGCCAGCAGCTTACCGGGACAGGACTATGGCTACACCTTC.

The chain employs TRBV6-1 and TRBJ1-2; D gene ambiguous. The ends were cut back, 5 bases at V and 10 bases at J, with 11 bases in the middle. CDR3 length equals 11 residues. Germline values: CDR1 MNHNS, CDR2 SASEGT. The CDR3 DNA reads TGTGCCAGCAGTCCTGCTATTGTCTACACCTTC. It specifies CASSPAIVYTF.

The chain links TRBV7-9 to TRBJ1-2; 8 bases are shared with TRBD1. This CDR3 comprises 18 residues. With V trimmed by 5 bases and J by 5 bases, 19 bases remained unmatched. In germline, CDR1 is SEHNR, CDR2 FQNEAQ (reference sequence). CDR3 bases: TGTGCCAGCAGCCGAGAGACAGGGGATACCAGGGTTGCATATGGCTACACCTTC. This sequence encodes CASSRETGDTRVAYGYTF.

CDR3 protein: CAIAVWGGRETQYF. The CDR3 DNA follows: TGTGCCATCGCCGTGTGGGGTGGGCGAGAGACCCAGTACTTC. The gene calls are TRBV12-3 or TRBV12-4 and TRBJ2-5, with D unclear. This CDR3 spans 14 amino acids. V lost 10 bases and J 4 bases, leaving 19 bases between the germline ends.

The chain recombines TRBV10-3 with TRBJ2-3, with D hard to call. CDR3 size: 12 residues. The V gene's germline CDR1 is ENHRY and CDR2 SYGVKD. The V end was cut by 4 bases, the J end by 2 bases, with 4 bases between. CDR3 region: CAISVATDTQYF. CDR3 DNA sequence: TGTGCCATCAGTGTGGCCACAGATACGCAGTATTTT.

This clonotype was detected only a few times. CDR3 sequence: CASSPSAAAQETQYF. The CDR3, as DNA: TGTGCCAGCTCACCCTCGGCCGCAGCCCAGGAGACCCAGTACTTC. V and J are TRBV18 and TRBJ2-5; D unclear. Trimming took off 3 bases at V and 5 bases at J, with 16 bases between the two ends. This CDR3 has 15 amino acids. Germline V gene sequence: CDR1 KGHSH, CDR2 LQKENI.

This clonotype was seen only a few times. The gene calls are TRBV11-2 and TRBJ2-1; TRBD2 aligns across 11 bases. The CDR3 covers 15 residues. Germline V gene sequence: CDR1 SGHAT, CDR2 FQNNGV. With V trimmed by 3 bases and J by 6 bases, 4 bases remained unmatched. CDR3 nucleotide sequence: TGTGCCAGCAGCTTTAGCGGGGGGGCTTCCAATGAGCAGTTCTTC. It translates to CASSFSGGASNEQFF.

V usage is TRBV5-8 and J usage is TRBJ2-7, with 8 bases identical to TRBD1. Trimming at V came to 0 bases and at J to 2 bases, leaving 7 bases not matched to a gene. Per the germline V gene, CDR1 is SGHTS and CDR2 is YDEGEE. There are 16 residues in the CDR3. CDR3 residues: CASSLARGQGAYEQYF. The CDR3 nucleotides are TGTGCCAGCAGCTTGGCCAGGGGGCAGGGGGCCTACGAGCAGTACTTC.

The chain carries TRBV5-1 and TRBJ2-7, with 7 bases identical to TRBD1. Germline CDR1 is SGHRS and CDR2 is YFSETQ. This CDR3 is built from 17 residues. V was pared by 5 bases and J by 2 bases, with 16 bases of the junction left unmatched. CDR3 residues: CASSSAPPGQWTYEQYF. CDR3 sequence (DNA): TGCGCCAGCAGTTCAGCCCCACCGGGACAGTGGACCTACGAGCAGTACTTC. The full variable domain, its missing parts supplied by reference TRBV5-1 and TRBJ2-7, is KAGVTQTPRYLIKTRGQQVTLSCSPISGHRSVSWYQQTPGQGLQFLFEYFSETQRNKGNFPGRFSGRQFSNSRSEMNVSTLELGDSALYLCASSSAPPGQWTYEQYFGPGTRLTVT.

V usage is TRBV7-9 and J usage is TRBJ1-5, with 8 positions matching TRBD1. Germline CDR1 SEHNR, CDR2 FQNEAQ (reference sequence). This CDR3 comprises 16 residues. J lost 4 bases, V lost 4 bases, and 9 bases had no gene match. CDR3 DNA: TGTGCCAGCAGCTCGACGGACAGGGTCGTAAATCAGCCCCAGCATTTT. Translated, it gives CASSSTDRVVNQPQHF.

The chain joins TRBV12-3 or TRBV12-4 to TRBJ1-1; no clear D gene. The V end was cut by 3 bases, the J end by 6 bases, with 8 bases between. The CDR3 is 12 residues long. CDR3 DNA sequence: TGTGCCAGCAGTTTGGTGGTAGCTGAAGCTTTCTTT. Its protein is CASSLVVAEAFF.

This clonotype was counted between two and nine times. The chain combines TRBV6-4 with TRBJ2-1; TRBD2 aligns across 12 bases. The germline V gene encodes CDR1 MRHNA and CDR2 SNTAGT. V was pared by 6 bases and J by 1 base, with 4 bases of the junction left unmatched. The CDR3 has 16 amino acids. The CDR3 reads CASSWGTSGSYNEQFF. The CDR3 nucleotides are TGTGCCAGCAGCTGGGGGACTAGCGGGTCCTACAATGAGCAGTTCTTC.

The CDR3 DNA is TGTGCCATCAGTGGACTAGCGGGAGACCATGAGCAGTTCTTC. Translating it yields CAISGLAGDHEQFF. The chain recombines TRBV10-3 with TRBJ2-1; TRBD2 matches at 12 bases. The V gene's germline CDR1 is ENHRY and CDR2 SYGVKD. With V trimmed by 4 bases and J by 8 bases, 3 bases remained unmatched. CDR3 length: 14 amino acids.

The J gene is TRBJ1-2, the V gene TRBV5-1; the D gene is possibly TRBD1 (6 bases). The CDR3 has 14 amino acids. Trimming pared 0 bases from V and 6 bases from J, leaving 12 bases between. From germline, CDR1 is SGHRS and CDR2 YFSETQ. CDR3 nucleotides: TGCGCCAGCAGCTTGGGCAGGGGAAGCGATGGCTACACCTTC. Encoded protein: CASSLGRGSDGYTF.

The chain carries TRBV12-3 or TRBV12-4 and TRBJ1-1; D unresolved. The CDR3 consists of 13 residues. The V and J ends lost 4 bases and 0 bases respectively, with 6 bases between them. CDR3 amino acids: CASSYPMNTEAFF. Written as DNA, the CDR3 is TGTGCCAGCAGTTATCCCATGAACACTGAAGCTTTCTTT.